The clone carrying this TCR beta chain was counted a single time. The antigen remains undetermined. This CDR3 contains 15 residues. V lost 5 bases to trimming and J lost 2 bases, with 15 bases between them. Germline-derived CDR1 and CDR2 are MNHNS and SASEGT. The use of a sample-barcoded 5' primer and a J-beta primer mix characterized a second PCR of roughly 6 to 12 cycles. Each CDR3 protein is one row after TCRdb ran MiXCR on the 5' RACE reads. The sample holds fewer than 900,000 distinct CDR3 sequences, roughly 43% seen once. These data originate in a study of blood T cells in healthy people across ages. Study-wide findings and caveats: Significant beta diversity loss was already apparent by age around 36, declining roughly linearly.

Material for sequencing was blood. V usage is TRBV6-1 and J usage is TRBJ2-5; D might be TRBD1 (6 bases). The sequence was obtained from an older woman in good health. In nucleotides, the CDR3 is TGTGCCAGCAGTACAACAGGGACACCTCAAGAGACCCAGTACTTC. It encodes CASSTTGTPQETQYF.